One sample yielded the 6 T cell receptor beta chains listed below, sequenced in a study of CXCR3-negative and CXCR3-positive naive CD8 T cells. Study results and limitations: Researchers report that CXCR3-positive naive cells carry more hydrophobic TRB CDR3s than CXCR3-negative naive cells.

The authors prepared UMI-labeled TRB cDNA libraries by 5' RACE. TCRdb reprocessed the 5' RACE reads and reports one entry per CDR3 protein, with no DNA. This table lists some 110,000 distinct CDR3 sequences. Their antigens are not known. The sequencing input was naive CXCR3+ CD8+ T cells from blood. The subset denotes: CD45RO-CCR7+CD27+CD95- naive CD8+ T cells expressing CXCR3 (TNR3+). Source of these receptors: a human donor in good health. Some clones in this sample may be carry-over from other donors' samples.

This chain joins TRBV2 and TRBJ2-1; TCRdb's D call, TRBD1, is unchecked because there is no DNA. CDR3 length equals 17 residues. In germline, CDR1 is SNHLY, CDR2 FYNNEI. This CDR3 is CAAGGGGWPQNYNEQFF.

The chain joins TRBV7-8 to TRBJ2-5; TCRdb designates TRBD2, a call that cannot be tested without DNA. CDR1 and CDR2 from the germline V gene are SGHVS and FQNEAQ. The length of the CDR3 is 14 residues. CDR3 in amino acids: CASSLVVRDETQYF.

The CDR3 loop reads CASSGPGQGETQYF. The gene calls are TRBV28 and TRBJ2-5; TCRdb calls TRBD1, which cannot be checked without DNA. In germline, CDR1 is MDHEN, CDR2 SYDVKM. The CDR3 spans 14 residues.

The V and J genes are TRBV9 and TRBJ2-2; TCRdb's D call of TRBD1 is untestable without DNA. Germline V lookup: CDR1 SGDLS, CDR2 YYNGEE. The CDR3 covers 17 residues. This CDR3 reads CASSARTDRGNTGELFF.

This chain connects TRBV7-3 to TRBJ2-1; no DNA is available, so the TRBD2 call from TCRdb remains unchecked. The CDR3 extends over 16 amino acids. Germline V lookup: CDR1 SGHTA, CDR2 FQGTGA. The CDR3 loop is CASSLTASGENNEQFF.

The chain joins TRBV7-9 to TRBJ2-7; TCRdb proposes TRBD1, but this gene call is untestable without DNA. The germline CDR1 and CDR2 sequences are SEHNR and FQNEAQ (reference sequence). The CDR3 length is 14 residues. This CDR3 reads CASSTLGPPYEQYF.